Presented here are 27 T cell receptor beta chains from one specimen sequenced in a study of breast tumors, draining lymph nodes, adjacent tissues (dated by TCRdb to the mid-2010s). Lymph node samples came from the axillary draining lymph nodes of breast cancer patients. The method was multiplex PCR. TCRdb lists the instrument as Illumina HiSeq 2000. In-frame beta chains were kept once TCRdb had trimmed the public reads at Q25 with fastp and called clones with MiXCR. CDR3 protein duplicates are merged, each entry listing the most common genes and DNA. This sample lists 250,000 or so distinct CDR3 sequences; more than 30% were detected once. Approximately 1% of the sample is taken by the ten largest. The sequenced sample consisted of axillary lymph node tissue. The receptors come from a female donor with breast cancer. Some clones in this sample may be carry-over from other donors' samples.

This clonotype was detected ten times or more. The chain couples TRBV30 to TRBJ1-4, with D uncertain. Trimming shortened V by 1 base and J by 7 bases, and 7 bases separated the two germline ends. Germline CDR1 GTSNPN, CDR2 SVGIG (reference sequence). This CDR3 has 12 residues. The CDR3 sequence is CAWSGVGEKLFF. DNA for the CDR3: TGTGCCTGGAGTGGAGTAGGTGAAAAACTGTTTTTT. The entire variable domain, with the rest obtained from reference TRBV30 and TRBJ1-4, is as follows: SQTIHQWPATLVQPVGSPLSLECTVEGTSNPNLYWYRQAAGRGLQLLFYSVGIGQISSEVPQNLSASRPQDRQFILSSKKLLLSDSGFYLCAWSGVGEKLFFGSGTQLSVL.

The rearrangement uses TRBV30 and TRBJ2-1, with unresolved D. This CDR3 has 11 residues. Trimming stripped 3 bases from V and 10 bases from J, with 10 bases between. Germline lookup yields CDR1 GTSNPN and CDR2 SVGIG (reference sequence). CDR3: CAWRVRREQFF. In DNA, the CDR3 is TGTGCCTGGAGAGTACGTCGAGAGCAGTTCTTC.

This clonotype was observed many times. The chain employs TRBV12-3 or TRBV12-4 and TRBJ2-1, with TRBD2 matching over 13 bases. The CDR3 consists of 16 residues. Trimming at V came to 6 bases and at J to 2 bases, leaving 4 bases not matched to a gene. CDR3 sequence: CASRRTSGSAYNEQFF. DNA of the CDR3: TGTGCCAGCAGGAGGACTAGCGGGAGTGCCTACAATGAGCAGTTCTTC.

This clonotype showed up just once. A much bigger clone sits one base away, suggesting this may be a read error. This chain links TRBV6-4 with TRBJ2-3, with TRBD2 matching 15 bases. V shed 5 bases, J shed 2 bases, and the junction held 8 bases outside the gene matches. Germline loops: CDR1 MRHNA, CDR2 SNTAGT. The CDR3 extends over 18 amino acids. The CDR3 DNA follows: TGTGCCAGCAGTCACGGACTAGCGGGAGGGCGAAACACAGATACGCAGTATTTT. This codes for CASSHGLAGGRNTDTQYF.

This clonotype was seen ten or more times. The chain carries TRBV6-4 and TRBJ1-6; perhaps TRBD1 as D (5 bases). The germline V gene encodes CDR1 MRHNA and CDR2 SNTAGT. The CDR3 has 14 amino acids. Trimming shortened V by 8 bases and J by 8 bases, and 16 bases separated the two germline ends. The CDR3 spells CASSRGGGDSPLHF. The CDR3 nucleotides are TGTGCCAGCTCAAGGGGCGGCGGTGATTCACCCCTCCACTTT.

V gene TRBV10-3 combines with J gene TRBJ1-2, with D perhaps TRBD1 (6 bases). The CDR3 has 15 residues. V gave up 4 bases and J gave up 4 bases, with 16 bases separating them. CDR1 is ENHRY and CDR2 is SYGVKD in the germline V gene. The CDR3 spells CAISGGGPPSYGYTF. In DNA form, the CDR3 reads TGTGCCATCAGTGGGGGGGGCCCCCCTTCCTATGGCTACACCTTC.

With regard to this clonotype: A read error is possible here, since a much larger clone lies one base away. This chain joins TRBV4-2 and TRBJ2-3; tentatively, D is TRBD1 (5 bases). The DNA end is a closer match to TRBJ1-5, so the J assignment may be wrong. The CDR3 length is 16 residues. Germline V gives CDR1 LGHNA, CDR2 YNFKEQ. The CDR3, as DNA: TGTGCCAGCAGCCAAGAGTCCAGCGGGGGGATAGATACGCAGCATTTT. It yields the protein CASSQESSGGIDTQHF.

This clonotype has a count of ten or more. This chain uses TRBV28 with TRBJ2-7; D unresolved. CDR1 and CDR2 (germline): MDHEN, SYDVKM. V lost 7 bases and J lost 3, with 7 bases in between. The CDR3 has 11 amino acids. The CDR3 bases are TGTGCCAGCACTTCTCGCTACGAGCAGTACTTC. It specifies CASTSRYEQYF.

At least ten counts were recorded for this clonotype. The chain uses TRBV6-4 and TRBJ2-1; D possibly corresponds to TRBD2 (6 bases). V lost 6 bases and J 6 bases, leaving 12 bases between the germline ends. The CDR3 consists of 13 residues. Germline V lookup: CDR1 MRHNA, CDR2 SNTAGT. The CDR3 coding sequence is TGTGCCAGCAGCGCCGGGACTCTCAATGAGCAGTTCTTC. Protein sequence: CASSAGTLNEQFF.

This clonotype was recorded many times. V usage is TRBV5-1 and J usage is TRBJ2-2; D might be TRBD1 or TRBD2, each matching 6 bases. Per germline, CDR1 SGHRS and CDR2 YFSETQ. The V end lost 1 base, the J end lost 8 bases, and 15 bases lay between the germline ends. The CDR3 is 15 residues long. The CDR3 coding sequence is TGCGCCAGCAGCTTGACTGGGGGGCCGGCGGGGGAGCTGTTTTTT. Its translation: CASSLTGGPAGELFF.

In the case of this clonotype: A much more abundant neighbour one base away suggests this may be a read error. CDR3 loop: CASRKAGTGANEQFF. As DNA, the CDR3 is TGTGCCAGCAGGAAAGCCGGGACAGGGGCAAATGAGCAGTTCTTC. V is TRBV7-2 and J is TRBJ2-1; 10 nucleotides agree with TRBD1. This CDR3 has 15 amino acids. V trimming: 6 bases; J trimming: 7 bases; junction bases outside the gene matches: 9. Germline V gene data show CDR1 as SGHTA and CDR2 as FQGNSA.

This clonotype was picked up many times. This chain links TRBV6-6 with TRBJ1-4, with TRBD1 identical over 8 bases. The V gene end was trimmed by 0 bases and the J gene end by 7 bases; junction bases not matched to a gene: 7. CDR3 length: 16 amino acids. Germline CDR1 MNHNY, CDR2 SVGAGI (reference sequence). CDR3 nucleotides: TGTGCCAGCAGTTACTCCGGGACAGGCTCGAGTGAAAAACTGTTTTTT. Its translation: CASSYSGTGSSEKLFF.

In its sample, this clonotype was seen a few times. An end of the junction differs from the germline gene, which may be a read error. The V call is TRBV9, the J call TRBJ2-7; tentative D call: TRBD2 (6 bases). Germline CDR1 reads SGDLS; CDR2 reads YYNGEE. The CDR3 loop spans 14 amino acids. The CDR3 nucleotides read TGTGCCAGCAATCGGGGAGGCCAACCTCACGAGCAGTCCTTC. It yields the protein CASNRGGQPHEQSF.

With regard to this clonotype: This clone may be a read error of a much larger clone one base away. The rearrangement uses TRBV6-1 and TRBJ2-5, with 11 bases aligning to TRBD1. The germline CDR1 and CDR2 sequences are MNHNS and SASEGT. V gave up 6 bases and J gave up 7 bases; unmatched junction bases: 7. The CDR3 has 14 amino acids. CDR3 sequence: CASSNRDRGVTQYF. The CDR3 region has the DNA TGTGCCAGCAGCAACCGGGACAGGGGGGTGACCCAGTACTTC.

This clonotype was observed many times. This chain joins TRBV7-2 and TRBJ2-3; D might be TRBD2 (6 bases). Germline V gene sequence: CDR1 SGHTA, CDR2 FQGNSA. The CDR3 contains 15 residues. The V end was cut by 1 base, the J end by 3 bases, with 11 bases between. The CDR3 sequence is CASSLGGSGTDTQYF. The DNA of the CDR3 is TGTGCCAGCAGCTTAGGTGGGAGCGGGACAGATACGCAGTATTTT.

The J gene is TRBJ2-5, the V gene TRBV6-4, with 10 bases that match TRBD1. Germline CDR1 and CDR2: MRHNA and SNTAGT. The V gene end was trimmed by 1 base and the J gene end by 3 bases; junction bases not matched to a gene: 5. This CDR3 has 16 residues. The CDR3 protein is CASSDFFGTGEETQYF. The CDR3 bases are TGTGCCAGCAGTGACTTCTTTGGGACAGGGGAAGAGACCCAGTACTTC.

The gene calls are TRBV11-3 and TRBJ2-3; no clear D gene. Germline V gene data show CDR1 as SGHNT and CDR2 as YENEEA. CDR3 length: 16 residues. Trimming shortened V by 5 bases and J by 6 bases, and 21 bases separated the two germline ends. CDR3 in DNA: TGTGCCAGCAGCCCCGGAGCAGGAACCTATAGGGATACGCAGTATTTT. Amino acids: CASSPGAGTYRDTQYF.

The table lists this clonotype with a few counts. A much bigger clone sits one base away, suggesting this may be a read error. The chain employs TRBV5-1 and TRBJ2-5; 9 bases map to TRBD1. This CDR3 is built from 16 residues. Germline V lookup: CDR1 SGHRS, CDR2 YFSETQ. The CDR3 protein is CASRETGGGSLVTRYF. For the CDR3, the DNA is TGCGCCAGCAGGGAGACAGGGGGTGGATCTTTGGTAACCCGGTACTTC.

Notes on this clonotype: One end of the junction varies from germline; a read error may be responsible. The chain joins TRBV12-5 to TRBJ1-2; no reliable D call. This CDR3 region has 13 residues. CDR1 is LGHNT, CDR2 FRNRAP, per germline. DNA for the CDR3: TGTGCTGGTGGTTTAGGAACCAACTATGGCTACACCTTC. Translated, it gives CAGGLGTNYGYTF.

In this sample, this clonotype turned up once. The chain carries TRBV20-1 and TRBJ1-4, with D tentatively TRBD1 (6 bases). Germline loops: CDR1 DFQATT, CDR2 SNEGSKA (reference sequence). CDR3 length equals 12 residues. V was trimmed by 5 bases and J by 7 bases, leaving 11 bases between them. The CDR3 region is CSAQGQGEKLFF. The CDR3 DNA reads TGCAGTGCTCAGGGGCAGGGTGAAAAACTGTTTTTT.

This clonotype occurred many times. The chain is built from TRBV24-1 and TRBJ2-3, with D maybe TRBD1 (5 bases). V was cut by 7 bases and J by 8 bases, with 18 bases left in between. Germline loops: CDR1 KGHDR, CDR2 SFDVKD. The CDR3 totals 14 residues. The CDR3 sequence is CATSDPPTVATQYF. As DNA, the CDR3 is TGTGCCACCAGCGACCCTCCGACAGTCGCTACGCAGTATTTT.

This clonotype was picked up many times. The chain recombines TRBV5-6 with TRBJ1-5, with TRBD1 as a possible D gene (5 bases). Trimming pared 0 bases from V and 7 bases from J, leaving 14 bases between. The CDR3 contains 15 residues. The germline gives CDR1 SGHDT, CDR2 YYEEEE. CDR3 DNA: TGTGCCAGCAGCTTGGGTCAGGGAGGGAGACAGCCCCAGCATTTT. It yields the protein CASSLGQGGRQPQHF.

This clonotype was seen only a few times. As DNA, the CDR3 is TGTGCCAGCAGCCCTAGAACGGGCTCCTACAATGAGCAGTTCTTC. Translating it yields CASSPRTGSYNEQFF. V usage is TRBV5-8 and J usage is TRBJ2-1; D is unclear. Trimming left V 4 bases short and J 0 bases short, with 11 bases between. The CDR3 extends over 15 amino acids. CDR1 is SGHTS and CDR2 is YDEGEE in the germline V gene. The full variable domain, its missing parts supplied by reference TRBV5-8 and TRBJ2-1, is EAGVTQSPTHLIKTRGQQATLRCSPISGHTSVYWYQQALGLGLQFLLWYDEGEERNRGNFPPRFSGRQFPNYSSELNVNALELEDSALYLCASSPRTGSYNEQFFGPGTRLTVL.

This clonotype has a count of ten or more. The chain combines TRBV11-2 with TRBJ2-2; D call uncertain. This CDR3 is built from 15 residues. Germline CDR1 SGHAT, CDR2 FQNNGV. Trimming removed 1 base at V and 1 base at J, with 7 bases between. CDR3 sequence (DNA): TGTGCCAGCAGCTTAGTGCGACAGAACACCGGGGAGCTGTTTTTT. This gives the protein CASSLVRQNTGELFF. Filled out from reference TRBV11-2 and TRBJ2-2, the complete variable domain reads EAGVAQSPRYKIIEKRQSVAFWCNPISGHATLYWYQQILGQGPKLLIQFQNNGVVDDSQLPKDRFSAERLKGVDSTLKIQPAKLEDSAVYLCASSLVRQNTGELFFGEGSRLTVL.

In its sample, this clonotype was seen many times. The chain employs TRBV20-1 and TRBJ2-7; 10 nucleotides align to TRBD2. The V gene end was trimmed by 1 base and the J gene end by 9 bases; junction bases not matched to a gene: 12. The CDR3 extends over 15 amino acids. Germline lookup yields CDR1 DFQATT and CDR2 SNEGSKA (reference sequence). Written as DNA, the CDR3 is TGCAGTGCTAGAGCCGGGACTAGCGCCTTAGGCGGGCAGTACTTC. Protein: CSARAGTSALGGQYF.

In this sample, this clonotype turned up many times. This rearrangement joins TRBV2 to TRBJ1-2, with no clear D. The CDR3 extends over 15 amino acids. V shed 2 bases and J shed 3 bases, with 13 bases lying between them. Germline values: CDR1 SNHLY, CDR2 FYNNEI. The CDR3 DNA reads as TGTGCCAGCAGTGAATCAGAAGGATTTCACTATGGCTACACCTTC. Its translation: CASSESEGFHYGYTF.

The sample holds a few counts of this clonotype. The chain recombines TRBV28 with TRBJ2-2, with a possible D match to TRBD2 (7 bases). Germline CDR1 and CDR2: MDHEN and SYDVKM. V dropped 7 bases and J dropped 6 bases, with 21 bases sitting between them. The CDR3 sequence is 16 residues long. The CDR3 spells CASTLGGGFSPGELFF. In DNA, the CDR3 is TGTGCCAGCACCTTAGGGGGAGGGTTTAGTCCCGGGGAGCTGTTTTTT.